This TCR beta chain originates from a study of shared T cell receptors in the human thymus. The count of this clone is one. Using immunoSEQ multiplex PCR, the repertoire was profiled, and TCRdb retains in-frame clones only, with some absent. The sample has hundreds of thousands of clones, about 87% seen once. CDR3 length: 14 amino acids. With V trimmed by 5 bases and J by 5 bases, 6 bases remained unmatched. Germline V gene lookup returns CDR1 SGHVS and CDR2 FQNEAQ. This sample was also put to use in a study of human thymus T cells. As that report states: Blood and thymic repertoires both appeared biased in V and J gene usage.

This rearrangement joins TRBV7-8 to TRBJ2-7; 10 bases align to TRBD1. Sequences were obtained from thymocytes. The receptor was derived from a boy in the first two years of life with a congenital heart defect. The CDR3 DNA is TGTGCCAGCAGCAACGGACAGGGGGGAAACGAGCAGTACTTC. This translates into CASSNGQGGNEQYF.